This T cell receptor (beta chain) was observed in a study of T cell repertoires in cytomegalovirus infection. Study as a whole: TCR beta signatures that were public indicated CMV infection and matching HLA type.

About this clonotype: The antigen remains undetermined.

One entry per CDR3 protein results from TCRdb running MiXCR on the reads. Of approximately 1,000,000 distinct CDR3 sequences in the sample, roughly a third were seen once. Trimming cost V 5 bases and J 3 bases, with 17 bases left between them. The CDR3 covers 15 residues. In germline, CDR1 is SGHVS, CDR2 FQNEAQ. The chain links TRBV7-8 to TRBJ2-7; a weak D match, TRBD2 (7 bases). The source is a human donor in good health (CMV status not recorded). Some clones in this sample may be carry-over from other donors' samples. The sample in question was cultured CD8+ T cells from PBMCs, obtained from culture after CMV antigen stimulation. In nucleotides, the CDR3 is TGTGCCAGCAGCCCAGGGAGGGGGGGGCACTACGAGCAGTACTTC. Its protein is CASSPGRGGHYEQYF.